These 7 T cell receptor beta chains were sequenced from one sample in a study of blood T cell repertoires in COVID-19. Generated by immunoSEQ multiplex PCR, the TCRdb table keeps only in-frame clones and is missing some. The sample holds under 300,000 clones; over 75% are singletons and the top ten take 13%. Specimen: peripheral blood. These receptors came from a human donor in a cohort sampled during active COVID-19.

This chain connects TRBV19 to TRBJ2-2; TRBD2 aligns across 9 bases. The CDR3 runs to 16 residues. CDR1 is LNHDA, CDR2 SQIVND, per germline (reference sequence). The trim removed 5 bases at V and 4 bases at J, leaving 8 bases unmatched. CDR3 loop: CASSATSGSGTGELFF. The CDR3 DNA is TGTGCCAGTAGTGCGACTAGCGGCTCGGGCACCGGGGAGCTGTTTTTT. Together with reference TRBV19 and TRBJ2-2, the CDR3 gives the full variable domain: DGGITQSPKYLFRKEGQNVTLSCEQNLNHDAMYWYRQDPGQGLRLIYYSQIVNDFQKGDIAEGYSVSREKKESFPLTVTSAQKNPTAFYLCASSATSGSGTGELFFGEGSRLTVL.

The chain uses TRBV5-1 and TRBJ2-3; D gene unclear. The germline V and J ends were trimmed by 1 base and 3 bases, with 12 bases remaining between them. The germline gives CDR1 SGHRS, CDR2 YFSETQ. The CDR3 sequence is 15 residues long. The DNA of the CDR3 is TGCGCCAGCAGCTTGATCTCGTGGCAGACAGATACGCAGTATTTT. Translation gives CASSLISWQTDTQYF.

The chain employs TRBV9 and TRBJ2-5; weak D call: TRBD2 (6 bases). Germline V gene data show CDR1 as SGDLS and CDR2 as YYNGEE. The CDR3 has 16 residues. Trimming stripped 0 bases from V and 1 base from J, with 13 bases between. CDR3 residues: CASSVGDSGTQETQYF. The CDR3 nucleotides are TGTGCCAGCAGCGTAGGTGATAGCGGCACCCAAGAGACCCAGTACTTC.

The rearrangement joins TRBV7-6 to TRBJ2-7; 9 positions match TRBD1. V was pared by 4 bases and J by 1 base, with 17 bases of the junction left unmatched. Per the germline V gene, CDR1 is SGHVS and CDR2 is FNYEAQ. This CDR3 spans 19 amino acids. CDR3 protein: CASSSIETGTGLPSYEQYF. In DNA, the CDR3 is TGTGCCAGCAGCTCAATCGAAACCGGGACAGGGCTTCCTTCCTACGAGCAGTACTTC.

The rearrangement links TRBV28 to TRBJ1-5; D is perhaps TRBD1 (5 bases). V gave up 8 bases and J gave up 5 bases, with 13 bases separating them. Germline-derived CDR1 and CDR2 are MDHEN and SYDVKM. The CDR3 extends over 13 amino acids. CDR3 bases: TGTGCCAGCCGCCGGGACTTTGATCAGCCCCAGCATTTT. As protein: CASRRDFDQPQHF.

The V and J genes are TRBV3-1 (or the pseudogene TRBV3-2) and TRBJ2-7, with 7 bases identical to TRBD1. Germline CDR1 and CDR2: LGHDT and YNNKEL (reference sequence). The CDR3 has 15 residues. V lost 3 bases, J lost 0 bases, and 5 bases stayed unmatched. DNA for the CDR3: TGTGCCAGCAGCCAGGACAGGTCCAGCTCCTACGAGCAGTACTTC. Translating gives CASSQDRSSSYEQYF.

This clone was found many times. This chain connects TRBV2 to TRBJ2-2; 7 positions match TRBD1. After removal of 5 bases from V and 2 bases from J, the junction contained 8 bases not matched to a gene. This CDR3 is built from 16 residues. Germline values: CDR1 SNHLY, CDR2 FYNNEI. The CDR3, as DNA: TGTGCCAGCAGTCTACAGGGGATAAAAAACACCGGGGAGCTGTTTTTT. This translates into CASSLQGIKNTGELFF. Full variable domain (outside the CDR3, taken from reference TRBV2 and TRBJ2-2): EPEVTQTPSHQVTQMGQEVILRCVPISNHLYFYWYRQILGQKVEFLVSFYNNEISEKSEIFDDQFSVERPDGSNFTLKIRSTKLEDSAMYFCASSLQGIKNTGELFFGEGSRLTVL.